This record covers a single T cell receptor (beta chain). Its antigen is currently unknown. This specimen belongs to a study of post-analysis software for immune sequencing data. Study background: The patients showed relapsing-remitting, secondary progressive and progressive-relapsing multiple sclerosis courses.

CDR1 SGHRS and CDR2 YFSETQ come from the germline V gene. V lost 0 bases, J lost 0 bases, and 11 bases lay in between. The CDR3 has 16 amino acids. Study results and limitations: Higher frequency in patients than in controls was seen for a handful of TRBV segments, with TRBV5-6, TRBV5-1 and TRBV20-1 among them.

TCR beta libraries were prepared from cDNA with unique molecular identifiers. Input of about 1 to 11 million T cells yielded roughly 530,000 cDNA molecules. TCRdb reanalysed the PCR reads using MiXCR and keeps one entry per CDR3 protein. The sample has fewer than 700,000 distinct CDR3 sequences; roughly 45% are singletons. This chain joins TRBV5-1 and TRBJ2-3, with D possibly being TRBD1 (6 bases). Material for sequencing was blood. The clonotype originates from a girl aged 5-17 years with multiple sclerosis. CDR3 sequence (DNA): TGCGCCAGCAGCTTGGGACAGGCCCTCAGCACAGATACGCAGTATTTT. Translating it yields CASSLGQALSTDTQYF.